This paragraph covers one T cell receptor beta chain sequence. Sequencing used immunoSEQ multiplex PCR; TCRdb keeps in-frame clones, though not all of them. The table includes about 310,000 clones, more than 75% detected once. This entry belongs to a study of blood T cell repertoires in COVID-19. Looking at the study overall: Specimens from acute and convalescent COVID-19 originated in the United States, Italy and Spain.

Trimming cost V 3 bases and J 2 bases, with 8 bases left between them. Germline V gene sequence: CDR1 SGHAT, CDR2 FQNNGV. The CDR3 spans 14 residues. This chain connects TRBV11-2 to TRBJ2-1; tentative D call: TRBD1 (5 bases). Sequences were obtained from peripheral blood. This receptor was identified in a man aged 50 or older with active or convalescent COVID-19. The CDR3 nucleotides read TGTGCCAGCAGCTTGACAGCTCCCTACAATGAGCAGTTCTTC. Amino acid sequence: CASSLTAPYNEQFF.